This T cell receptor (beta chain) stems from a study of OX40 agonist ivuxolimab in advanced cancers. Across the study: A history of anti-PD-1, anti-PD-L1 or anti-CTLA-4 therapy was acceptable, and 40% had some. General study results and limits: Among the nonresponders, some also had low normalized T-cell clonal expansion.

Using immunoSEQ multiplex PCR, the repertoire was profiled, and TCRdb retains in-frame clones only, with some absent. The data contain over 45,000 clones, about 83% of them singletons. CDR3 size: 15 residues. Trimming removed 3 bases at V and 6 bases at J, with 17 bases between. CDR1 and CDR2 (germline): KGHSH, LQKENI. The table lists this clone with a count of one. Antigen unknown. The receptor comes from an adult with an advanced solid tumor such as melanoma, head and neck, liver or kidney cancer. This chain uses TRBV18 with TRBJ1-1; D uncertain. Sequenced here: CD4+ or CD8+ T cells sorted from blood, sampled in a trial of the OX40 agonist ivuxolimab. The CDR3 reads CASSPRAGERAEAFF. CDR3 nucleotide sequence: TGTGCCAGCTCACCCCGGGCTGGGGAGAGGGCTGAAGCTTTCTTT.